Below are 30 T cell receptor beta chains sequenced from a single sample in a study of T cell responses to AZD1222 COVID-19 vaccine. Measured with immunoSEQ multiplex PCR; TCRdb has only the in-frame clones, and not every one. This sample yields over 150,000 clones, of which about 88% are seen a single time; approximately 20% belongs to the top ten. Sequences were derived from peripheral blood, sampled on day 0 of AZD1222 vaccination. Every receptor here comes from an adult in good health.

The chain has TRBV28 and TRBJ1-5, with unresolved D. This CDR3 contains 16 residues. CDR1 MDHEN and CDR2 SYDVKM come from the germline V gene. V was pared by 2 bases and J by 2 bases, with 13 bases between. CDR3 amino acids: CASSLKGIIGNQPQHF. The CDR3 coding sequence is TGTGCCAGCAGTTTAAAAGGAATCATCGGCAATCAGCCCCAGCATTTT.

The gene calls are TRBV15 and TRBJ2-1, with 7 positions matching TRBD1. J lost 5 bases, V lost 2 bases, and 6 bases had no gene match. The CDR3 contains 15 residues. The germline gives CDR1 LNHNV, CDR2 YYDKDF (reference sequence). The CDR3 protein is CATSRPGTANNEQFF. CDR3 DNA sequence: TGTGCCACCAGCAGACCAGGGACAGCCAACAATGAGCAGTTCTTC.

This chain uses TRBV7-2 with TRBJ1-3; 9 bases fit TRBD1. Germline lookup yields CDR1 SGHTA and CDR2 FQGNSA. V shed 6 bases and J 7 bases; nucleotides not matched to a gene: 1. The length of the CDR3 is 12 residues. The CDR3 sequence: CASSDRGNTIYF. The CDR3 DNA follows: TGTGCCAGCAGTGACAGGGGGAACACCATATATTTT.

The chain joins TRBV5-4 to TRBJ1-2; tentatively, D is TRBD1 (5 bases). Trimming pared 2 bases from V and 1 base from J, leaving 18 bases between. The CDR3 contains 17 residues. Germline V lookup: CDR1 SGHNT, CDR2 YYREEE (reference sequence). CDR3: CASSFGGLGVGNYGYTF. CDR3 nucleotides: TGTGCCAGCAGCTTTGGTGGCTTGGGGGTTGGTAACTATGGCTACACCTTC.

The rearrangement links TRBV6-1 to TRBJ2-7; possible D gene TRBD2, 6 bases. Germline V gene lookup returns CDR1 MNHNS and CDR2 SASEGT. Trimming cost V 2 bases and J 4 bases, with 15 bases left between them. The CDR3 spans 15 residues. This CDR3 reads CASSEQGGLSYEQYF. The CDR3 bases are TGTGCCAGCAGTGAACAGGGCGGACTATCTTACGAGCAGTACTTC.

This clone turned up a few times. V gene TRBV11-1 combines with J gene TRBJ2-2, with 9 bases lining up with TRBD2. The germline CDR1 and CDR2 sequences are SGHAT and FQDESV (reference sequence). V dropped 2 bases and J dropped 7; count of bases not matched to a gene: 5. The CDR3 totals 15 residues. This chain's CDR3 is CASSLSSGVGGELFF. In DNA form, the CDR3 reads TGTGCCAGCAGCTTATCTAGCGGGGTTGGCGGGGAGCTGTTTTTT. The full variable domain, completed using reference TRBV11-1 and TRBJ2-2, is EAEVAQSPRYKITEKSQAVAFWCDPISGHATLYWYRQILGQGPELLVQFQDESVVDDSQLPKDRFSAERLKGVDSTLKIQPAELGDSAMYLCASSLSSGVGGELFFGEGSRLTVL.

This clone came up a few times. The V call is TRBV2, the J call TRBJ2-2, with TRBD2 as a possible D gene (5 bases). Germline V gives CDR1 SNHLY, CDR2 FYNNEI. CDR3 length: 14 amino acids. Trimming removed 7 bases from V and 6 bases from J, with 15 bases in between. As DNA, the CDR3 is TGTGCCAGCATGAGGGTTGGTAACGCCGGGGAGCTGTTTTTT. As protein: CASMRVGNAGELFF.

This clone was observed a single time. The chain is built from TRBV13 and TRBJ1-4; the D gene is possibly TRBD1 (5 bases). Trimming stripped 0 bases from V and 3 bases from J, with 11 bases between. This CDR3 is 16 amino acids long. In germline, CDR1 is PRHDT, CDR2 FYEKMQ (reference sequence). The CDR3 sequence is CASSLGFGAANEKLFF. The CDR3 DNA is TGTGCCAGCAGCTTAGGGTTTGGGGCGGCTAATGAAAAACTGTTTTTT.

This clone has a handful of counts. This rearrangement joins TRBV29-1 to TRBJ1-1; the D gene is possibly TRBD1 (5 bases). The V end was cut by 7 bases, the J end by 1 base, with 13 bases between. CDR3 length: 13 amino acids. Germline V lookup: CDR1 SQVTM, CDR2 ANQGSEA. DNA of the CDR3: TGCAGCGCACTAACCCAGGGGAACACTGAAGCTTTCTTT. Translation: CSALTQGNTEAFF. Combining the CDR3 with reference TRBV29-1 and TRBJ1-1 gives the whole variable domain SAVISQKPSRDICQRGTSLTIQCQVDSQVTMMFWYRQQPGQSLTLIATANQGSEATYESGFVIDKFPISRPNLTFSTLTVSNMSPEDSSIYLCSALTQGNTEAFFGQGTRLTVV.

The J gene is TRBJ2-1, the V gene TRBV27; 10 bases are shared with TRBD1. The CDR3 has 14 amino acids. V shed 6 bases, J shed 6 bases, and the junction held 5 bases outside the gene matches. Germline CDR1 MNHEY, CDR2 SMNVEV (reference sequence). The CDR3 is CASRRDRGRNEQFF. CDR3 DNA sequence: TGTGCCAGCAGGAGGGACAGGGGACGCAATGAGCAGTTCTTC.

The CDR3 DNA is TGTGCCAGCAGACGGGACAATTCAGGGCCCCAGCATTTT. Its translation: CASRRDNSGPQHF. The chain links TRBV6-5 to TRBJ1-5; D perhaps matches TRBD1 (6 bases). Germline CDR1 is MNHEY and CDR2 is SVGAGI. Trimming cost V 6 bases and J 9 bases, with 15 bases left between them. The CDR3 contains 13 residues.

The V call is TRBV5-6, the J call TRBJ2-6, with D unresolved. The germline gives CDR1 SGHDT, CDR2 YYEEEE. The CDR3 runs to 15 residues. Trimming removed 2 bases at V and 0 bases at J, with 6 bases between. CDR3 coding DNA: TGTGCCAGCAGCTTTCGGCCCTCTGGGGCCAACGTCCTGACTTTC. As protein: CASSFRPSGANVLTF.

This clone was observed a few times. The V call is TRBV10-3, the J call TRBJ2-3, with 10 bases identical to TRBD1. Trimming removed 10 bases from V and 2 bases from J; junction bases left unmatched: 6. The V gene's germline CDR1 is ENHRY and CDR2 SYGVKD. The CDR3 spans 14 residues. This CDR3 is CATSGQGTTDTQYF. CDR3 bases: TGTGCCACCTCGGGACAGGGGACCACAGATACGCAGTATTTT.

The chain joins TRBV27 to TRBJ1-2; 9 nucleotides line up with TRBD1. CDR3 size: 15 residues. The V gene end was trimmed by 5 bases and the J gene end by 4 bases; junction bases not matched to a gene: 8. Per the germline V gene, CDR1 is MNHEY and CDR2 is SMNVEV (reference sequence). Written as DNA, the CDR3 is TGTGCCAGCAGTCCCGGGACAGGGAGACTCTATGGCTACACCTTC. Protein: CASSPGTGRLYGYTF.

The CDR3 DNA reads as TGTGCCAGCAGCTCACCGGGAGCGGACTCTGGAAACACCATATATTTT. Translating it yields CASSSPGADSGNTIYF. The chain couples TRBV5-6 to TRBJ1-3; D call uncertain. The CDR3 sequence is 16 residues long. CDR1 is SGHDT and CDR2 is YYEEEE in the germline V gene. V shed 3 bases and J shed 0 bases, with 13 bases lying between them.

This chain joins TRBV27 and TRBJ1-2; TRBD1 matches at 8 bases. The J segment lost 3 bases and the V segment lost 8 bases, leaving 5 bases of the junction unmatched. The CDR3 has 13 residues. The germline V gene encodes CDR1 MNHEY and CDR2 SMNVEV (reference sequence). CDR3: CASRRTGHYGYTF. CDR3 nucleotides: TGTGCCAGCCGCCGGACAGGGCACTATGGCTACACCTTC.

The chain combines TRBV27 with TRBJ2-7, with 7 positions matching TRBD1. The CDR3 extends over 15 amino acids. V dropped 5 bases and J dropped 0; count of bases not matched to a gene: 7. Germline V gives CDR1 MNHEY, CDR2 SMNVEV (reference sequence). CDR3 nucleotides: TGTGCCAGCAGTCTAGAACAGGGGATCTCCTACGAGCAGTACTTC. Encoded protein: CASSLEQGISYEQYF.

V and J are TRBV6-6 and TRBJ2-5; 10 bases agree with TRBD1. The ends lost 6 bases at V and 4 bases at J; junction bases unmatched: 14. The germline CDR1 and CDR2 sequences are MNHNY and SVGAGI (reference sequence). This CDR3 has 17 amino acids. CDR3 nucleotide sequence: TGTGCCAGCAGCCGAGCGCGAGGGACAGGGGACGGAGAGACCCAGTACTTC. Protein sequence: CASSRARGTGDGETQYF.

The chain carries TRBV6-2 or TRBV6-3 and TRBJ2-1; 9 bases align to TRBD2. V was pared by 2 bases and J by 4 bases, with 6 bases of the junction left unmatched. Germline CDR1 MNHEY, CDR2 SVGEGT. CDR3 length equals 16 residues. CDR3 loop: CASSYPLAGRYNEQFF. CDR3 DNA: TGTGCCAGCAGTTACCCTCTAGCGGGGAGGTACAATGAGCAGTTCTTC.

J is TRBJ1-5 and V is TRBV6-5; 7 nucleotides line up with TRBD1. The CDR3 consists of 15 residues. V shed 7 bases and J 4 bases; nucleotides not matched to a gene: 10. The V gene's germline CDR1 is MNHEY and CDR2 SVGAGI. The CDR3 DNA reads as TGTGCCAGCAATCTCGAGGGGGCACGGAATCAGCCCCAGCATTTT. Its protein is CASNLEGARNQPQHF.

The J gene is TRBJ2-7, the V gene TRBV11-2, with D tentatively TRBD2 (6 bases). The CDR3 spans 14 residues. Germline CDR1 and CDR2: SGHAT and FQNNGV. V gave up 1 base and J gave up 3 bases, with 10 bases separating them. Here the CDR3 reads CASSLGASVYEQYF. CDR3 DNA sequence: TGTGCCAGCAGCTTAGGGGCTAGCGTCTACGAGCAGTACTTC.

The rearrangement joins TRBV12-3 or TRBV12-4 to TRBJ1-2, with D uncertain. CDR3 length equals 12 residues. The V end was cut by 1 base, the J end by 4 bases, with 4 bases between. The CDR3 nucleotides are TGTGCCAGCAGTTTAGGAAGCTATGGCTACACCTTC. Its protein product is CASSLGSYGYTF.

The chain combines TRBV5-4 with TRBJ1-1; D uncertain. CDR1 SGHNT and CDR2 YYREEE come from the germline V gene (reference sequence). V was cut by 3 bases and J by 1 base, with 13 bases left in between. CDR3 length equals 15 residues. The CDR3 DNA reads as TGTGCCAGCAGCTCCCCCGGGAGAAGGAACACTGAAGCTTTCTTT. It specifies CASSSPGRRNTEAFF.

The CDR3 here is CASSQVGQVEETQYF. The CDR3 DNA sequence: TGCGCCAGCAGCCAAGTCGGACAGGTGGAAGAGACCCAGTACTTC. The chain is built from TRBV4-1 and TRBJ2-5; 7 nucleotides align to TRBD1. The V and J ends lost 1 base and 3 bases, in that order; junction bases with no gene match: 5. This CDR3 has 15 amino acids. Germline V gene sequence: CDR1 MGHRA, CDR2 YSYEKL.

In this sample, this clone turned up once. The V call is TRBV3-1 (or the pseudogene TRBV3-2), the J call TRBJ1-2, with D hard to call. CDR3 length: 13 residues. Trimming took 1 base from V and 8 from J, leaving 11 bases between them. Germline V gene data show CDR1 as LGHDT and CDR2 as YNNKEL (reference sequence). The CDR3 DNA sequence: TGTGCCAGCAGCCAAGTTTTCTCGGGGGGCTACACCTTC. Amino acids: CASSQVFSGGYTF.

The J gene is TRBJ1-3, the V gene TRBV7-9, with D uncertain. This CDR3 spans 15 amino acids. Germline CDR1 SEHNR, CDR2 FQNEAQ (reference sequence). V was pared by 5 bases and J by 0 bases, with 11 bases between. This CDR3 is CASSQIQSSGNTIYF. The CDR3 DNA is TGTGCCAGCAGCCAGATACAGAGCTCTGGAAACACCATATATTTT.

The chain uses TRBV25-1 and TRBJ1-3; D unclear. The V gene's germline CDR1 is MGHDK and CDR2 SYGVNS. V was cut by 9 bases and J by 0 bases, with 9 bases left in between. The length of the CDR3 is 13 residues. In DNA, the CDR3 is TGTGCCAGTCGCGCGATCTCTGGAAACACCATATATTTT. Translated: CASRAISGNTIYF.

The chain is built from TRBV27 and TRBJ2-3; the D gene is possibly TRBD1 (6 bases). Germline CDR1 reads MNHEY; CDR2 reads SMNVEV (reference sequence). The ends were cut back, 11 bases at V and 0 bases at J, with 18 bases in the middle. The CDR3 length is 15 residues. The CDR3 DNA follows: TGTGCCTCCGCCCGAACAGGGTATAGCACAGATACGCAGTATTTT. Amino acid sequence: CASARTGYSTDTQYF.

This chain uses TRBV27 with TRBJ1-1, with D maybe TRBD1 (5 bases). Germline CDR1 and CDR2: MNHEY and SMNVEV (reference sequence). The CDR3 spans 13 residues. V lost 8 bases and J lost 0, with 10 bases in between. CDR3 sequence reads: CASQGRLNTEAFF. CDR3 DNA: TGTGCCAGCCAGGGCAGATTGAACACTGAAGCTTTCTTT.

The rearrangement joins TRBV2 to TRBJ2-3; 10 bases agree with TRBD1. V trimming: 3 bases; J trimming: 7 bases; junction bases outside the gene matches: 4. There are 14 residues in the CDR3. Germline lookup yields CDR1 SNHLY and CDR2 FYNNEI. The CDR3 sequence: CASSEDRGENTQYF. The CDR3 DNA sequence: TGTGCCAGCAGTGAGGACAGGGGGGAAAATACGCAGTATTTT.